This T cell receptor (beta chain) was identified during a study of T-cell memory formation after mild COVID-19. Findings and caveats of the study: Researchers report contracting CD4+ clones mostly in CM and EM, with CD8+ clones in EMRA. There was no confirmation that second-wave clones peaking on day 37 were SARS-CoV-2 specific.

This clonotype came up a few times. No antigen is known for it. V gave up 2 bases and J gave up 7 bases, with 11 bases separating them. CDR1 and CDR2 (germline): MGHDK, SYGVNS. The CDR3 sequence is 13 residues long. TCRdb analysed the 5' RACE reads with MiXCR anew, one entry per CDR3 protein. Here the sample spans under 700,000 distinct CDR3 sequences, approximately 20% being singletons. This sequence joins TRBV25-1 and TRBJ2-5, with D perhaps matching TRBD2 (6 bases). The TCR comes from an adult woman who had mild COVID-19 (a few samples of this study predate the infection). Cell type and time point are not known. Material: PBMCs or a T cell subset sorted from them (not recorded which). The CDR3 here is CASSEVQAGTQYF. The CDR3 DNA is TGTGCCAGCAGTGAAGTTCAAGCGGGGACCCAGTACTTC.